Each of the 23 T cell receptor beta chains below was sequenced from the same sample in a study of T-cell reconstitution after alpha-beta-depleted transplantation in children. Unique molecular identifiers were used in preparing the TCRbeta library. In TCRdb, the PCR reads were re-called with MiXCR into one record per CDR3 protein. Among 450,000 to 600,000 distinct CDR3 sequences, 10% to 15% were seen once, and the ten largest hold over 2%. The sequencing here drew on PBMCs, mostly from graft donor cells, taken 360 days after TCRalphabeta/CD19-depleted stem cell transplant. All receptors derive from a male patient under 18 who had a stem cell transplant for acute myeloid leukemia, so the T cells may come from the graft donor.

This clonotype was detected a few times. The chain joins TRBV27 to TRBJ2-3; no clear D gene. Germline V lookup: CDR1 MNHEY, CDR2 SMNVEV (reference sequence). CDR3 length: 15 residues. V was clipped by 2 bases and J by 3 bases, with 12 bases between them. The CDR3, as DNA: TGTGCCAGCAGTTTACAGTTTGGAGAAACAGATACGCAGTATTTT. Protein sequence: CASSLQFGETDTQYF.

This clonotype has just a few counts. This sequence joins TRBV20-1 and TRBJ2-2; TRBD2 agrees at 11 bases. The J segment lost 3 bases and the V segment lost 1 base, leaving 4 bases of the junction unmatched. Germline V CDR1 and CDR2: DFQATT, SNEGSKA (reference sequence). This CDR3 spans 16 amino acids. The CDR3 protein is CSARAPGLADTGELFF. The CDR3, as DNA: TGCAGTGCTAGAGCCCCGGGACTAGCGGACACCGGGGAGCTGTTTTTT.

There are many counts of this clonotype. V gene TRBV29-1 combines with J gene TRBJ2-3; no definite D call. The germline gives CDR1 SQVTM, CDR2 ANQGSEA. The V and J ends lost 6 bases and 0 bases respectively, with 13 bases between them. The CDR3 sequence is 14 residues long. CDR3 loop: CSVGPVTSTDTQYF. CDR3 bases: TGCAGCGTCGGTCCGGTTACTAGCACAGATACGCAGTATTTT.

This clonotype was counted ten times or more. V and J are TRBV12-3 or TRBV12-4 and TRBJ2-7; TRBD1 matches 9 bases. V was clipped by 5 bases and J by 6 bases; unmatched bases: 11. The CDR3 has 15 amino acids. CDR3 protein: CASSPRTGVWGEQYF. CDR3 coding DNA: TGTGCCAGCAGTCCCCGGACAGGGGTTTGGGGCGAGCAGTACTTC.

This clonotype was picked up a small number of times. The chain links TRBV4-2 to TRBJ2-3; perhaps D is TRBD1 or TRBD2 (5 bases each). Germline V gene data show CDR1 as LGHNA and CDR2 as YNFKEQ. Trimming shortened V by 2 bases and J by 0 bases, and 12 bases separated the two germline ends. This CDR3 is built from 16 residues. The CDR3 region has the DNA TGTGCCAGCAGCCAAAGTCGGGACCTTAGCACAGATACGCAGTATTTT. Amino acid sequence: CASSQSRDLSTDTQYF.

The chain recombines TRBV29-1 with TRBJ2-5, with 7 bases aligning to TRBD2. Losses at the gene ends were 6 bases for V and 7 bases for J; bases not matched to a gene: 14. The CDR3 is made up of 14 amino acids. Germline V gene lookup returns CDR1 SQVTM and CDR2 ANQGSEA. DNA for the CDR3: TGCAGCGTCTCTCGTAGACTAGCCCCTGGGACCCAGTACTTC. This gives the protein CSVSRRLAPGTQYF.

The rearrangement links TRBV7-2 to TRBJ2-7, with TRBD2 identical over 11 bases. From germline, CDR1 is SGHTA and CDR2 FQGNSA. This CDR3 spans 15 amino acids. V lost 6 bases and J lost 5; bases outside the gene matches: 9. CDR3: CASSLTSGNRNEQYF. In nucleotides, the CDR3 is TGTGCCAGCAGTCTGACTAGCGGGAATCGGAACGAGCAGTACTTC.

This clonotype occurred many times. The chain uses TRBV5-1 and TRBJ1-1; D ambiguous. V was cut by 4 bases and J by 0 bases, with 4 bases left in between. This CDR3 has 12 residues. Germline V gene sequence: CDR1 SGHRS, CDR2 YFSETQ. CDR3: CASSLMNTEAFF. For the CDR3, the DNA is TGCGCCAGCAGCCTGATGAACACTGAAGCTTTCTTT.

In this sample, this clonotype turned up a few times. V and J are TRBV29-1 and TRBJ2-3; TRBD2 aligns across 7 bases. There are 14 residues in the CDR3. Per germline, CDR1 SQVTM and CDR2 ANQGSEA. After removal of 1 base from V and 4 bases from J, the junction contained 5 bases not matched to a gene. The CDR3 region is CSVEAPSGADTQYF. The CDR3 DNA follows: TGCAGCGTTGAAGCCCCTAGCGGTGCAGATACGCAGTATTTT.

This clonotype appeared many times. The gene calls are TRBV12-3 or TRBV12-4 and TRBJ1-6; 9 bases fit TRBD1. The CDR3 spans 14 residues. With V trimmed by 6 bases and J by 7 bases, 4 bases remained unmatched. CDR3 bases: TGTGCCAGCAGCCTAGGACAGGGGAATTCACCCCTCCACTTT. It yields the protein CASSLGQGNSPLHF.

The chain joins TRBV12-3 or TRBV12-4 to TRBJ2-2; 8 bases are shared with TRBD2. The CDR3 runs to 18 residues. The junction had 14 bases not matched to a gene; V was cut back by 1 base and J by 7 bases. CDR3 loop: CASSLVLGLASSGGELFF. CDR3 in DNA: TGTGCCAGCAGTTTAGTTCTAGGACTAGCATCTTCAGGCGGGGAGCTGTTTTTT.

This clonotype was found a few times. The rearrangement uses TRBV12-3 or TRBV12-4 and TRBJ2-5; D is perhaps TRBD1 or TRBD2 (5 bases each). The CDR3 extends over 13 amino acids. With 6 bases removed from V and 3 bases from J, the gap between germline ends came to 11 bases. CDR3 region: CASRAVGEETQYF. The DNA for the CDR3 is TGTGCCAGCAGAGCCGTGGGGGAAGAGACCCAGTACTTC.

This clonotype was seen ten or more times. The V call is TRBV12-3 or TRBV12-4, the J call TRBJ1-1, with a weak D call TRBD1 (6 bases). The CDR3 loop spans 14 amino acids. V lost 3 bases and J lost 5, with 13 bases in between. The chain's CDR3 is CASSFQGRFTEAFF. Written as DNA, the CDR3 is TGTGCCAGCAGTTTCCAGGGGAGGTTTACTGAAGCTTTCTTT.

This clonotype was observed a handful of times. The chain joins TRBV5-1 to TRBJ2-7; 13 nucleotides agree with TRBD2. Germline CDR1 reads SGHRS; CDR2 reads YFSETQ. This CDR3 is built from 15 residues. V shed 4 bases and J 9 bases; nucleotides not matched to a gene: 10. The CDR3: CASSPPRTSGSLQYF. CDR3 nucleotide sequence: TGCGCCAGCAGCCCGCCTAGGACTAGCGGGAGTTTGCAGTACTTC.

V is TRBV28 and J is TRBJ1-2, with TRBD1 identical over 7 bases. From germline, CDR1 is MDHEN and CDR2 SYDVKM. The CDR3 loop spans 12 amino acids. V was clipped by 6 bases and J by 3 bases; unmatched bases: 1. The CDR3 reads CASRDRYYGYTF. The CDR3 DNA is TGTGCCAGCAGGGACAGGTACTATGGCTACACCTTC.

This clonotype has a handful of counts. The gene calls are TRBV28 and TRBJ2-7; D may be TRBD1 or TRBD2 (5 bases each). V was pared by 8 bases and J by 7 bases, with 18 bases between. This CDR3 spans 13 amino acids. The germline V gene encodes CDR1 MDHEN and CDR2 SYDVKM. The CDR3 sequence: CASRSPGPSEQYF. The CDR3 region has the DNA TGTGCCAGCCGGAGTCCGGGACCCTCGGAGCAGTACTTC.

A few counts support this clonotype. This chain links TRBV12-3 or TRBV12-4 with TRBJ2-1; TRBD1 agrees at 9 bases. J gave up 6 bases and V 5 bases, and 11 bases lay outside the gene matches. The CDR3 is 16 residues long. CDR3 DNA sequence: TGTGCCAGCAGTCCCCGGGACAGGGCTTTAGGCAATGAGCAGTTCTTC. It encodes CASSPRDRALGNEQFF.

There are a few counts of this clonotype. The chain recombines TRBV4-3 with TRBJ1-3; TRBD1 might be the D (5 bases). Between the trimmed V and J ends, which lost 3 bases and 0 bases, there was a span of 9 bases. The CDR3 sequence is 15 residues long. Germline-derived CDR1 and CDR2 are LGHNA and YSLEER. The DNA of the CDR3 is TGCGCCAGCAGCCACACAGGTCTCTCTGGAAACACCATATATTTT. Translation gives CASSHTGLSGNTIYF.

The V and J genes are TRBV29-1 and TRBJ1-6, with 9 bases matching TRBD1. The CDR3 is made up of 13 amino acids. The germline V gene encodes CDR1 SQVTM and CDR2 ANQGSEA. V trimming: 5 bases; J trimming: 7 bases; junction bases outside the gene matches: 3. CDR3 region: CSVPGTGNSPLHF. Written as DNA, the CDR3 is TGCAGCGTTCCCGGGACAGGGAATTCACCCCTCCACTTT. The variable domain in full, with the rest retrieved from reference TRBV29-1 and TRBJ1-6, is SAVISQKPSRDICQRGTSLTIQCQVDSQVTMMFWYRQQPGQSLTLIATANQGSEATYESGFVIDKFPISRPNLTFSTLTVSNMSPEDSSIYLCSVPGTGNSPLHFGNGTRLTVT.

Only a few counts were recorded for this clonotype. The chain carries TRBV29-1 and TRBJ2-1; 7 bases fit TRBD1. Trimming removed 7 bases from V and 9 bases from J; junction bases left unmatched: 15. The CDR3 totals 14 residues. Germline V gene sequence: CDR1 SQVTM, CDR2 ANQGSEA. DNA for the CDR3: TGCAGCGGAACCGGGACAGTCAGTTTAGGTGAGCAGTTCTTC. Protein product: CSGTGTVSLGEQFF.

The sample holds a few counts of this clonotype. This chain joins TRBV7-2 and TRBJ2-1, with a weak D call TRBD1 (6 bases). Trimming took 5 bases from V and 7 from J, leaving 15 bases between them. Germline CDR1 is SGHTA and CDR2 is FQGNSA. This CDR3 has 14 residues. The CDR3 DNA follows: TGTGCCAGCAGCATCTGGGCAGGGGTGAATGAGCAGTTCTTC. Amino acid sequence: CASSIWAGVNEQFF.

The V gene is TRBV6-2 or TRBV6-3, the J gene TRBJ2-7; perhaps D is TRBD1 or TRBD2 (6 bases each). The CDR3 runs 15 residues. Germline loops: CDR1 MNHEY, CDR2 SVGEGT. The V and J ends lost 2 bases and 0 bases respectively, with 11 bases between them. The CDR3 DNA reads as TGTGCCAGCAGTTACCTCGGGGGCGCCTCCTACGAGCAGTACTTC. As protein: CASSYLGGASYEQYF.

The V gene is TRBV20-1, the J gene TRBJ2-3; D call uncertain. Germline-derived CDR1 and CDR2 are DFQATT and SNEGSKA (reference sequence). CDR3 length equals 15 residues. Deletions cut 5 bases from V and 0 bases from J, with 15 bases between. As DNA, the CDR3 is TGCAGTGCTTCTAAAGGGTTCATCAGCACAGATACGCAGTATTTT. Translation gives CSASKGFISTDTQYF.